One and the same sample provided the 3 T cell receptor beta chains below, sequenced in a study of cytomegalovirus exposure and HLA in healthy donors. Use of 60 Vbeta and 13 Jbeta primers characterized the PCR. Sequencing was performed with immunoSEQ multiplex PCR; in TCRdb, only in-frame clones are kept and a portion is missing. Among some 170,000 clones, 79% were seen once, and the ten largest hold 2% to 2.5%. The sequencing sample was made of PBMCs. The receptors derive from a man between 40 and 49 years old in good health and CMV-seronegative.

CDR3 sequence reads: CAIIAGHLSYEQYF. CDR3 DNA sequence: TGTGCCATTATAGCGGGACACCTCTCCTACGAGCAGTACTTC. The chain links TRBV6-5 to TRBJ2-7, with TRBD2 matching over 8 bases. V was clipped by 10 bases and J by 0 bases; unmatched bases: 8. Germline values: CDR1 MNHEY, CDR2 SVGAGI. The CDR3 runs 14 residues.

The V gene is TRBV28, the J gene TRBJ2-7, with 8 positions matching TRBD1. V lost 6 bases and J lost 2; bases outside the gene matches: 18. This CDR3 is built from 18 residues. From germline, CDR1 is MDHEN and CDR2 SYDVKM. DNA of the CDR3: TGTGCCAGCAGCTCTGGGGTGACAGGGACAGGATTGACCTACGAGCAGTACTTC. As protein: CASSSGVTGTGLTYEQYF.

The chain is built from TRBV7-6 and TRBJ1-6; no clear D gene. CDR3 length equals 14 residues. Germline V lookup: CDR1 SGHVS, CDR2 FNYEAQ. V lost 8 bases, J lost 10 bases, and 18 bases lay in between. The CDR3 bases are TGTGCCAGCCGGCGACCCGAGGAATACTCACCCCTCCACTTT. Translating it yields CASRRPEEYSPLHF. The full variable domain, in which reference TRBV7-6 and TRBJ1-6 provide the parts outside the CDR3, is GAGVSQSPRYKVTKRGQDVALRCDPISGHVSLYWYRQALGQGPEFLTYFNYEAQQDKSGLPNDRFSAERPEGSISTLTIQRTEQRDSAMYRCASRRPEEYSPLHFGNGTRLTVT.